Listed here are 20 T cell receptor beta chains from one sample, sequenced in a study of T cell changes during pregnancy in multiple sclerosis. Method: immunoSEQ multiplex PCR; TCRdb's copy keeps in-frame clones and lacks some. The sample has roughly 70,000 clones; about 91% are singletons. Sequenced material: peripheral blood, taken in the first trimester of pregnancy. Source of these receptors: a female donor with multiple sclerosis, enrolled in a pregnancy study.

The chain carries TRBV27 and TRBJ1-1; D might be TRBD1 (5 bases). V gave up 2 bases and J gave up 3 bases, with 13 bases separating them. The CDR3 covers 15 residues. In germline, CDR1 is MNHEY, CDR2 SMNVEV (reference sequence). The CDR3 loop is CASSLKGAGYTEAFF. DNA for the CDR3: TGTGCCAGCAGTTTAAAGGGCGCAGGGTACACTGAAGCTTTCTTT.

The chain joins TRBV5-1 to TRBJ1-1; D is unresolved. The ends were cut back, 4 bases at V and 0 bases at J, with 7 bases in the middle. The CDR3 has 13 residues. Germline values: CDR1 SGHRS, CDR2 YFSETQ. CDR3 nucleotides: TGCGCCAGCAGCGAGGGTGTGAACACTGAAGCTTTCTTT. Translation gives CASSEGVNTEAFF.

The sample holds one count of this clone. The chain employs TRBV19 and TRBJ2-7; 8 bases agree with TRBD1. CDR1 and CDR2 (germline): LNHDA, SQIVND (reference sequence). The ends lost 6 bases at V and 5 bases at J; junction bases unmatched: 12. The CDR3 loop spans 15 amino acids. CDR3 nucleotides: TGTGCCAGTAGCCGATCGGGGCCAGGGGGCCACGAGCAGTACTTC. This gives the protein CASSRSGPGGHEQYF.

The rearrangement joins TRBV29-1 to TRBJ1-1, with 8 bases lining up with TRBD1. V was pared by 6 bases and J by 1 base, with 4 bases of the junction left unmatched. This CDR3 is built from 13 residues. Germline values: CDR1 SQVTM, CDR2 ANQGSEA. CDR3 protein: CSVGDRRNTEAFF. CDR3 DNA sequence: TGCAGCGTCGGGGACAGGAGGAACACTGAAGCTTTCTTT.

This chain uses TRBV5-1 with TRBJ2-2; D is possibly TRBD1 (6 bases). The CDR3 covers 15 residues. The germline V and J ends were trimmed by 1 base and 3 bases, with 10 bases remaining between them. CDR1 and CDR2 from the germline V gene are SGHRS and YFSETQ. CDR3 protein: CASSLQGPDTGELFF. The CDR3 bases are TGCGCCAGCAGCTTGCAGGGGCCCGACACCGGGGAGCTGTTTTTT.

The chain carries TRBV2 and TRBJ1-1; TRBD1 is a possible D gene (5 bases). The CDR3 sequence is 15 residues long. The V end lost 7 bases, the J end lost 0 bases, and 15 bases lay between the germline ends. Germline V lookup: CDR1 SNHLY, CDR2 FYNNEI. The CDR3, as DNA: TGTGCCAGCACTGAGGGTCAGGGCCTGAACACTGAAGCTTTCTTT. Its translation: CASTEGQGLNTEAFF.

V and J are TRBV5-1 and TRBJ2-7; 12 nucleotides align to TRBD1. Per the germline V gene, CDR1 is SGHRS and CDR2 is YFSETQ. Trimming removed 4 bases from V and 3 bases from J; junction bases left unmatched: 5. The CDR3 runs to 15 residues. The CDR3 DNA sequence: TGCGCCAGCAGCCTAGGGACAGGGGGCTTCTACGAGCAGTACTTC. Translation gives CASSLGTGGFYEQYF.

This chain joins TRBV11-3 and TRBJ2-2; 7 bases line up with TRBD1. The CDR3 sequence is 16 residues long. With 5 bases clipped from V and 3 bases from J, the junction kept 9 bases outside the gene matches. Germline CDR1 and CDR2: SGHNT and YENEEA. The CDR3 DNA reads as TGTGCCAGCAGCACGGGGCAGGGGACAGACACCGGGGAGCTGTTTTTT. Encoded protein: CASSTGQGTDTGELFF.

The chain employs TRBV27 and TRBJ2-3; a weak D match, TRBD1 (5 bases). The CDR3 extends over 13 amino acids. V lost 5 bases and J lost 8, with 14 bases in between. The germline gives CDR1 MNHEY, CDR2 SMNVEV (reference sequence). The CDR3 DNA is TGTGCCAGCAGTCCGACAGCACAAGCTACGCAGTATTTT. This translates into CASSPTAQATQYF.

The chain is built from TRBV5-1 and TRBJ2-3, with no clear D. V was shortened by 0 bases and J by 4 bases, with 9 bases between the two germline ends. The CDR3 contains 14 residues. Germline lookup yields CDR1 SGHRS and CDR2 YFSETQ. This chain's CDR3 is CASSLDPGSDTQYF. The CDR3 DNA is TGCGCCAGCAGCTTGGATCCAGGTTCAGATACGCAGTATTTT.

The chain employs TRBV7-8 and TRBJ2-1; 9 positions agree with TRBD1. The CDR3 has 15 amino acids. Germline CDR1 SGHVS, CDR2 FQNEAQ. Trimming at V came to 3 bases and at J to 7 bases, leaving 7 bases not matched to a gene. CDR3 amino acids: CASSFSGTGPNEQFF. The CDR3, as DNA: TGTGCCAGCAGCTTCTCCGGGACAGGGCCGAATGAGCAGTTCTTC.

The chain carries TRBV5-1 and TRBJ1-5, with a weak D call TRBD1 (5 bases). The CDR3 consists of 13 residues. V lost 4 bases to trimming and J lost 7 bases, with 12 bases between them. Germline V gene sequence: CDR1 SGHRS, CDR2 YFSETQ. Here the CDR3 reads CASSVGGDQPQHF. The CDR3, as DNA: TGCGCCAGCAGCGTAGGCGGGGACCAGCCCCAGCATTTT.

The gene calls are TRBV19 and TRBJ1-1, with TRBD1 matching 7 bases. The CDR3 spans 12 residues. Germline V CDR1 and CDR2: LNHDA, SQIVND (reference sequence). Trimming took 7 bases from V and 4 from J; bases not matched to a gene: 3. The CDR3: CASNDRVTEAFF. The DNA of the CDR3 is TGTGCCAGTAATGACAGGGTCACTGAAGCTTTCTTT.

In its sample, this clone was seen a few times. This chain links TRBV5-4 with TRBJ2-2; 11 bases match TRBD2. Losses at the gene ends were 0 bases for V and 8 bases for J; bases not matched to a gene: 3. Germline V gene sequence: CDR1 SGHNT, CDR2 YYREEE (reference sequence). The length of the CDR3 is 15 residues. Here the CDR3 DNA reads TGTGCCAGCAGCTTGGATCTAGCGGGAGGAGGGGAGCTGTTTTTT. Its translation: CASSLDLAGGGELFF.

This clone was seen once. The rearrangement joins TRBV9 to TRBJ2-7, with 9 bases matching TRBD1. Losses at the gene ends were 1 base for V and 5 bases for J; bases not matched to a gene: 7. The CDR3 has 15 amino acids. The germline CDR1 and CDR2 sequences are SGDLS and YYNGEE. Here the CDR3 DNA reads TGTGCCAGCAGCGTACTCGGGACAGGGATGGACGAGCAGTACTTC. Protein: CASSVLGTGMDEQYF.

CDR3 bases: TGTGCCACCAGCAGGGGCGGACTGGACACAGATACGCAGTATTTT. This gives the protein CATSRGGLDTDTQYF. The V gene is TRBV15, the J gene TRBJ2-3, with D possibly being TRBD2 (5 bases). Germline V lookup: CDR1 LNHNV, CDR2 YYDKDF (reference sequence). Trimming stripped 3 bases from V and 2 bases from J, with 12 bases between. This CDR3 comprises 15 residues. Full variable domain (outside the CDR3, taken from reference TRBV15 and TRBJ2-3): DAMVIQNPRYQVTQFGKPVTLSCSQTLNHNVMYWYQQKSSQAPKLLFHYYDKDFNNEADTPDNFQSRRPNTSFCFLDIRSPGLGDTAMYLCATSRGGLDTDTQYFGPGTRLTVL.

This chain connects TRBV28 to TRBJ2-7; D is uncertain. This CDR3 region has 12 residues. The ends were cut back, 3 bases at V and 6 bases at J, with 9 bases in the middle. The germline V gene encodes CDR1 MDHEN and CDR2 SYDVKM. The CDR3 sequence is CASSFPLREQYF. CDR3 nucleotide sequence: TGTGCCAGCAGTTTCCCACTCCGCGAGCAGTACTTC.

This clone has only one observation. The chain has TRBV5-5 and TRBJ2-2, with D tentatively TRBD2 (5 bases). V gave up 0 bases and J gave up 4 bases, with 10 bases separating them. Germline V gene lookup returns CDR1 SGHKS and CDR2 YYEKEE (reference sequence). The CDR3 is made up of 15 amino acids. This chain's CDR3 is CASSLGGPGTGELFF. CDR3 DNA: TGTGCCAGCAGCTTGGGAGGGCCCGGCACCGGGGAGCTGTTTTTT. Full variable domain (remainder filled in from reference TRBV5-5 and TRBJ2-2): DAGVTQSPTHLIKTRGQQVTLRCSPISGHKSVSWYQQVLGQGPQFIFQYYEKEERGRGNFPDRFSARQFPNYSSELNVNALLLGDSALYLCASSLGGPGTGELFFGEGSRLTVL.

CDR3 sequence reads: CASNEVAGNNEQFF. The CDR3, as DNA: TGTGCCAGCAACGAGGTAGCGGGAAACAATGAGCAGTTCTTC. V gene TRBV2 combines with J gene TRBJ2-1; 8 nucleotides align to TRBD2. Germline CDR1 reads SNHLY; CDR2 reads FYNNEI. The CDR3 sequence is 14 residues long. Trimming took 7 bases from V and 5 from J; bases not matched to a gene: 7.

This chain connects TRBV9 to TRBJ2-7; 8 bases map to TRBD1. The V gene end was trimmed by 2 bases and the J gene end by 3 bases; junction bases not matched to a gene: 7. This CDR3 has 15 amino acids. Germline CDR1 reads SGDLS; CDR2 reads YYNGEE. CDR3 sequence: CASSVAGTGVYEQYF. DNA of the CDR3: TGTGCCAGCAGCGTGGCCGGGACAGGCGTCTACGAGCAGTACTTC.